The rows below give T cell receptor beta chains drawn from one sample of a study of OX40 agonist ivuxolimab in advanced cancers. Profiling relied on immunoSEQ multiplex PCR, and the TCRdb table lists in-frame clones only, not all of them. In the table there are about 24,000 clones, 60% to 80% of which are singletons. Material: CD4+ or CD8+ T cells sorted from blood, obtained in a trial of the OX40 agonist ivuxolimab. Every receptor here comes from an adult with an advanced solid tumor such as melanoma, head and neck, liver or kidney cancer. Both conserved end residues are part of each CDR3. A D gene is named only where the DNA matches it firmly. The size field is filled for only some rows; it gives once, few, many or a size class.

>once|TRBJ2-3|TRBV18|.
CASSPDGANQGTDTQYF
TGTGCCAGCTCACCCGACGGGGCCAACCAAGGCACAGATACGCAGTATTTT
>.|TRBJ2-7|TRBV27|.
CASSLGTPPSSYEQYF
TGTGCCAGCAGTTTAGGAACCCCCCCAAGCTCCTACGAGCAGTACTTC
>.|TRBJ1-4|TRBV6-5|.
CASSYTRGRAKEKLFF
TGTGCCAGCAGTTACACGAGGGGCAGGGCAAAAGAAAAACTGTTTTTT
>.|TRBJ2-7|TRBV5-3|TRBD1
CASSLGTGGADEQYF
TGTGCCAGCAGCCTCGGGACAGGGGGCGCGGACGAGCAGTACTTC
>once|TRBJ2-7|TRBV5-1|.
CASSFSDSYEQYF
TGCGCCAGCAGCTTTTCGGACTCCTACGAGCAGTACTTC
>.|TRBJ2-7|TRBV4-2|TRBD2
CASSQVPPSSGRAGEQYF
TGTGCCAGCAGCCAAGTCCCCCCCTCTAGCGGGAGGGCGGGGGAGCAGTACTTC
>.|TRBJ2-5|TRBV7-2|.
CASSLNVWQGIGETQYF
TGTGCCAGCAGCTTAAATGTATGGCAGGGAATTGGAGAGACCCAGTACTTC
>.|TRBJ2-1|TRBV4-2|.
CTSSQGGPNEQFF
TGTACCAGCAGCCAAGGGGGTCCCAATGAGCAGTTCTTC
>.|TRBJ2-2|TRBV19|TRBD2
CASSSLAGGYTGELFF
TGTGCCAGTAGTAGCCTAGCGGGAGGCTACACCGGGGAGCTGTTTTTT
>.|TRBJ1-1|TRBV6-1|TRBD1
CASSKGAPAEAFF
TGTGCCAGCAGTAAGGGGGCCCCGGCTGAAGCTTTCTTT
>few|TRBJ2-7|TRBV6-6|.
CASETPTGLHSYEQYF
TGTGCCAGTGAGACCCCCACGGGTCTACATTCCTACGAGCAGTACTTC
>.|TRBJ2-2|TRBV7-9|.
CASSREAAGELFF
TGTGCCAGCAGCAGGGAGGCAGCCGGGGAGCTGTTTTTT
>.|TRBJ1-6|TRBV20-1|.
CSASDNSPLHF
TGCAGTGCTAGTGATAATTCACCCCTCCACTTT
>.|TRBJ2-3|TRBV9|.
CASSVITDTQYF
TGTGCCAGCAGCGTTATCACAGATACGCAGTATTTT
>.|TRBJ2-7|TRBV5-6|.
CASSYSTNYEQYF
TGTGCCAGCAGCTACTCGACTAACTACGAGCAGTACTTC
>.|TRBJ1-4|TRBV6-4|.
CASSESATNEKLFF
TGTGCCAGCAGTGAGTCGGCAACTAATGAAAAACTGTTTTTT
>.|TRBJ1-1|TRBV6-5|TRBD1
CAIIGTGNTEAFF
TGTGCTATCATCGGGACAGGGAACACTGAAGCTTTCTTT
>.|TRBJ2-7|TRBV7-2|TRBD2
CASSPTSGSYEQYF
TGTGCCAGCAGCCCGACTAGCGGTTCCTACGAGCAGTACTTC
>.|TRBJ2-3|TRBV5-6|.
CASSLPGLDTQYF
TGTGCCAGCAGCTTGCCTGGATTAGATACGCAGTATTTT
>.|TRBJ1-1|TRBV30|.
CAWSVQGYTEAFF
TGTGCCTGGAGTGTCCAGGGTTATACTGAAGCTTTCTTT
>few|TRBJ1-2|TRBV28|.
CASSRYGYTF
TGTGCCAGCAGTCGCTATGGCTACACCTTC
>.|TRBJ2-1|TRBV5-1|TRBD2
CASSAFGRGDNEQFF
TGCGCCAGCAGCGCGTTTGGGCGGGGGGACAATGAGCAGTTCTTC
>.|TRBJ2-6|TRBV28|.
CASRRQVGANVLTF
TGTGCCAGCCGACGACAGGTAGGGGCCAACGTCCTGACTTTC
>many|TRBJ2-3|TRBV6-4|.
CASSEGDTDTQYF
TGTGCCAGCAGTGAAGGCGACACAGATACGCAGTATTTT
>.|TRBJ2-2|TRBV19|.
CASSHNTGELFF
TGTGCCAGTAGCCATAACACCGGGGAGCTGTTTTTT
>.|TRBJ2-1|TRBV5-6|.
CASSLANEQFF
TGTGCCAGCAGCTTGGCGAATGAGCAGTTCTTC
>.|TRBJ2-3|TRBV10-2|TRBD2
CASSAAGVSDTQYF
TGCGCCAGCAGTGCGGCGGGAGTCTCCGATACGCAGTATTTT
>few|TRBJ2-6|TRBV7-3|.
CASSLRPSSGANVLTF
TGTGCCAGCAGCTTAAGGCCCAGCTCTGGGGCCAACGTCCTGACTTTC
>once|TRBJ1-2|TRBV19|TRBD1
CASSTGTGPYGYTF
TGTGCCAGTAGTACTGGGACAGGGCCCTATGGCTACACCTTC
>.|TRBJ2-2|TRBV5-6|.
CASSSPVPGELFF
TGTGCCAGCAGCTCGCCAGTTCCCGGGGAGCTGTTTTTT
>.|TRBJ2-5|TRBV10-3|.
CAISGHNQETQYF
TGTGCCATCAGTGGGCACAACCAAGAGACCCAGTACTTC
>.|TRBJ2-7|TRBV7-9|TRBD2
CASSSPLVAGGHYEQYF
TGTGCCAGCAGCTCCCCTTTGGTAGCGGGAGGTCACTACGAGCAGTACTTC
>.|TRBJ1-2|TRBV6-5|TRBD1
CASSWDRAYGYTF
TGTGCCAGCAGTTGGGACAGGGCCTATGGCTACACCTTC
>.|TRBJ2-5|TRBV5-1|TRBD2
CASSLVAGGIETQYF
TGCGCCAGCAGCTTGGTAGCGGGAGGTATAGAGACCCAGTACTTC
>.|TRBJ1-5|TRBV27|.
CASSFGRNQPQHF
TGTGCCAGCAGTTTCGGTAGAAATCAGCCCCAGCATTTT
>.|TRBJ1-2|TRBV30|.
CAWTADITNYGYTF
TGTGCCTGGACCGCGGACATTACTAACTATGGCTACACCTTC
>once|TRBJ2-3|TRBV7-9|.
CASSLAGALTDTQYF
TGTGCCAGCAGCTTAGCGGGGGCCCTCACAGATACGCAGTATTTT
>.|TRBJ1-6|TRBV7-6|TRBD1
CASSLGQVGSPLHF
TGTGCCAGCAGCCTTGGACAGGTGGGGTCACCCCTCCACTTT
>.|TRBJ1-2|TRBV6-6|.
CASSSQGGVNYGYTF
TGTGCCAGCAGTTCTCAGGGAGGAGTCAACTATGGCTACACCTTC
>.|TRBJ2-4|TRBV19|TRBD2
CASNAGGGWYF
TGTGCCAGTAATGCGGGGGGCGGGTGGTACTTC
>.|TRBJ2-7|TRBV6-6|.
CASGQGAREGEQYF
TGTGCCAGCGGCCAGGGGGCACGGGAGGGCGAGCAGTACTTC
>.|TRBJ1-2|TRBV28|.
CASSGGYGYTF
TGTGCCAGCAGTGGCGGCTATGGCTACACCTTC
>.|TRBJ1-5|TRBV21-1|.
CASSLFRVSNQPQHF
TGTGCCAGCAGCCTGTTTAGGGTTAGCAATCAGCCCCAGCATTTT
>.|TRBJ1-2|TRBV4-3|.
CASSQERGWDYGYTF
TGCGCCAGCAGCCAAGAGCGGGGGTGGGACTATGGCTACACCTTC
>.|TRBJ2-1|TRBV2|.
CAGSLSDEQFF
TGTGCCGGCAGCCTGTCCGATGAGCAGTTCTTC